This T cell receptor beta chain was identified during a study of CD8+ T cells in alopecia areata. Whole-study results and caveats: Clonality in lesional scalp, especially alopecia totalis/universalis, exceeded that of normal scalp.

V gave up 8 bases and J gave up 0 bases; unmatched junction bases: 6. The germline V gene encodes CDR1 ENHRY and CDR2 SYGVKD. The CDR3 sequence is 14 residues long. In alopecia areata patients, both lesional scalp punch biopsies and peripheral blood were collected. Reverse transcription of extracted RNA yielded cDNA, which provided the sequencing template. Profiling relied on immunoSEQ multiplex PCR, and the TCRdb table lists in-frame clones only, not all of them. The repertoire holds 110,000 or so clones, with under 60% as singletons. About this clone itself: Its target is not known.

The receptor comes from a human donor with alopecia areata. The genes are TRBV10-3 and TRBJ2-7; TRBD2 agrees at 8 bases. The source material was NKG2D-low CD8+ T cells sorted from blood. The CDR3 region has the DNA TGTGCCATCTTCGGGGGGGCGAACTCCTACGAGCAGTACTTC. Translating gives CAIFGGANSYEQYF.